These 30 T cell receptor beta chains share one sample of origin, sequenced in a study of cytomegalovirus exposure and HLA in healthy donors. It was with 60 Vbeta and 13 Jbeta primers that the PCR ran. Libraries were prepared by immunoSEQ multiplex PCR; TCRdb keeps only in-frame clonotypes and omits some of them. This sample has under 150,000 clones, with around 80% found just once. Sequenced input: PBMCs. All receptors derive from a woman aged 40 to 55 in good health and CMV-seropositive.

A note on this clone: The junction does not match germline at one end; this may be a read error. This chain links TRBV5-1 with TRBJ2-1; tentatively, D is TRBD1 (5 bases). This CDR3 contains 13 residues. Germline CDR1 is SGHRS and CDR2 is YFSETQ. Here the CDR3 reads CASSSHRLYEQFF. In nucleotides, the CDR3 is TGTGCCAGCAGTTCACACAGGTTATATGAGCAGTTCTTC.

The chain employs TRBV29-1 and TRBJ1-1; tentatively, D is TRBD1 (6 bases). The length of the CDR3 is 15 residues. V dropped 4 bases and J dropped 1 base, with 16 bases sitting between them. Germline-derived CDR1 and CDR2 are SQVTM and ANQGSEA. This chain's CDR3 is CSVGRGLRANTEAFF. The CDR3 DNA reads TGCAGCGTTGGCAGGGGCCTCCGGGCGAACACTGAAGCTTTCTTT.

V is TRBV25-1 and J is TRBJ2-1, with 10 bases lining up with TRBD2. The V and J ends lost 8 bases and 9 bases, in that order; junction bases with no gene match: 4. This CDR3 is 12 amino acids long. Germline V gene lookup returns CDR1 MGHDK and CDR2 SYGVNS. DNA for the CDR3: TGTGCCAGCCTCTTAGCGGGAGGTGAGCAGTTCTTC. Amino acids: CASLLAGGEQFF.

This clone has a handful of counts. This sequence joins TRBV7-8 and TRBJ2-7, with 7 bases matching TRBD1. Per the germline V gene, CDR1 is SGHVS and CDR2 is FQNEAQ. The trim removed 1 base at V and 4 bases at J, leaving 4 bases unmatched. This CDR3 comprises 14 residues. The CDR3 DNA sequence: TGTGCCAGCAGCTTAGACAGGGGCCCGTACGAGCAGTACTTC. Its translation: CASSLDRGPYEQYF.

CDR3 DNA sequence: TGTGCCAGTAGTATGCAGGGGGTGACAGATACGCAGTATTTT. Its translation: CASSMQGVTDTQYF. The rearrangement links TRBV19 to TRBJ2-3; 7 nucleotides match TRBD1. Germline CDR1 and CDR2: LNHDA and SQIVND (reference sequence). Trimming cost V 3 bases and J 3 bases; bases outside gene matches: 3. The CDR3 sequence is 14 residues long. Complete variable domain (other parts from reference TRBV19 and TRBJ2-3): DGGITQSPKYLFRKEGQNVTLSCEQNLNHDAMYWYRQDPGQGLRLIYYSQIVNDFQKGDIAEGYSVSREKKESFPLTVTSAQKNPTAFYLCASSMQGVTDTQYFGPGTRLTVL.

This clone was seen only a few times. The J gene is TRBJ2-7, the V gene TRBV6-6; no definite D call. Germline loops: CDR1 MNHNY, CDR2 SVGAGI (reference sequence). The CDR3 loop spans 13 amino acids. Trimming cost V 6 bases and J 6 bases, with 15 bases left between them. The CDR3 spells CASSSYSTTEQYF. DNA of the CDR3: TGTGCCAGCAGCAGTTACAGTACGACCGAGCAGTACTTC.

V usage is TRBV7-2 and J usage is TRBJ2-5; TRBD1 aligns across 9 bases. The ends lost 6 bases at V and 5 bases at J; junction bases unmatched: 4. Germline V lookup: CDR1 SGHTA, CDR2 FQGNSA. There are 13 residues in the CDR3. CDR3 amino acids: CASRQGAYETQYF. DNA for the CDR3: TGTGCCAGCAGACAGGGGGCTTACGAGACCCAGTACTTC.

The chain recombines TRBV2 with TRBJ2-1; 7 bases align to TRBD2. Germline trimming cut 6 bases from V and 0 bases from J; bases unmatched to any gene: 11. In germline, CDR1 is SNHLY, CDR2 FYNNEI. The CDR3 is made up of 17 amino acids. The CDR3 DNA reads as TGTGCCAGCAGACACGAAAGCGGGGTGAGCTCCTACAATGAGCAGTTCTTC. Encoded protein: CASRHESGVSSYNEQFF.

The table lists this clone with a few counts. V usage is TRBV2 and J usage is TRBJ1-5; D is unclear. With 7 bases removed from V and 6 bases from J, the gap between germline ends came to 16 bases. Per germline, CDR1 SNHLY and CDR2 FYNNEI. The CDR3 is 14 amino acids. The CDR3 DNA follows: TGTGCCAGCACCACCGGAGGGTTAAGTCAGCCCCAGCATTTT. Translating gives CASTTGGLSQPQHF.

With respect to this clone: Other DNA sequences in the same sample also yield this CDR3. The chain joins TRBV18 to TRBJ2-1; 10 nucleotides agree with TRBD1. V trimming: 2 bases; J trimming: 8 bases; junction bases outside the gene matches: 6. CDR1 KGHSH and CDR2 LQKENI come from the germline V gene. The CDR3 runs to 15 residues. The CDR3 spells CASSPGQGVVDEQFF. As DNA, the CDR3 is TGTGCCAGCTCACCAGGACAGGGGGTAGTAGATGAGCAGTTCTTC.

The V call is TRBV7-6, the J call TRBJ2-1; TRBD2 aligns across 8 bases. This CDR3 is built from 20 residues. Germline V gene sequence: CDR1 SGHVS, CDR2 FNYEAQ. Unmatched junction bases numbered 15, after V lost 2 bases and J lost 0 bases. The chain's CDR3 is CASSLRARIGRANSYNEQFF. CDR3 coding DNA: TGTGCCAGCAGCTTAAGGGCCCGGATCGGGAGGGCAAACTCCTACAATGAGCAGTTCTTC.

Only a few counts were recorded for this clone. The gene calls are TRBV27 and TRBJ1-4; a possible D gene is TRBD1 (5 bases). The V and J ends lost 9 bases and 5 bases respectively, with 19 bases between them. The CDR3 consists of 15 residues. In germline, CDR1 is MNHEY, CDR2 SMNVEV (reference sequence). In DNA, the CDR3 is TGTGCCAGTAAAGACCAGGGTGGCCAGAATGAAAAACTGTTTTTT. This encodes CASKDQGGQNEKLFF.

The chain is built from TRBV5-1 and TRBJ2-7; perhaps TRBD2 as D (6 bases). V lost 5 bases and J lost 4, with 16 bases in between. Germline V CDR1 and CDR2: SGHRS, YFSETQ. The CDR3 runs 14 residues. CDR3 region: CASSPSADSYEQYF. The CDR3 DNA is TGCGCCAGCAGTCCTAGCGCAGACTCTTACGAGCAGTACTTC. The full variable domain, in which reference TRBV5-1 and TRBJ2-7 provide the parts outside the CDR3, is KAGVTQTPRYLIKTRGQQVTLSCSPISGHRSVSWYQQTPGQGLQFLFEYFSETQRNKGNFPGRFSGRQFSNSRSEMNVSTLELGDSALYLCASSPSADSYEQYFGPGTRLTVT.

V is TRBV9 and J is TRBJ2-6; 8 bases fit TRBD1. The CDR3 totals 17 residues. Germline V gene lookup returns CDR1 SGDLS and CDR2 YYNGEE. V trimming: 3 bases; J trimming: 2 bases; junction bases outside the gene matches: 7. The CDR3 loop is CASSADRGSAGANVLTF. The CDR3 coding sequence is TGTGCCAGCAGCGCCGACAGGGGATCGGCTGGGGCCAACGTCCTGACTTTC.

This clone has more than one count but fewer than ten. The chain is built from TRBV7-9 and TRBJ2-3, with 8 positions matching TRBD2. Trimming at V came to 3 bases and at J to 6 bases, leaving 14 bases not matched to a gene. The CDR3 extends over 17 amino acids. The germline CDR1 and CDR2 sequences are SEHNR and FQNEAQ (reference sequence). Written as DNA, the CDR3 is TGTGCCAGCAGCTTGGTCGGGGGGGGCAAGTTTAACGATACGCAGTATTTT. Encoded protein: CASSLVGGGKFNDTQYF.

This clone was recorded a few times. The chain carries TRBV19 and TRBJ1-3; D ambiguous. Trimming removed 2 bases from V and 2 bases from J, with 7 bases in between. Germline V gene sequence: CDR1 LNHDA, CDR2 SQIVND (reference sequence). This CDR3 has 14 amino acids. The CDR3 region is CASSIQKTGNTIYF. CDR3 nucleotides: TGTGCCAGTAGTATACAGAAGACTGGAAACACCATATATTTT.

This clone was counted once. The rearrangement joins TRBV19 to TRBJ1-4; 7 bases are a match to TRBD1. This CDR3 region has 13 residues. The germline CDR1 and CDR2 sequences are LNHDA and SQIVND (reference sequence). Trimming cost V 6 bases and J 5 bases; bases outside gene matches: 3. The CDR3 loop reads CASRRGQNEKLFF. As DNA, the CDR3 is TGTGCCAGTAGGAGGGGACAGAATGAAAAACTGTTTTTT. Supplemented by reference TRBV19 and TRBJ1-4, the full variable domain reads DGGITQSPKYLFRKEGQNVTLSCEQNLNHDAMYWYRQDPGQGLRLIYYSQIVNDFQKGDIAEGYSVSREKKESFPLTVTSAQKNPTAFYLCASRRGQNEKLFFGSGTQLSVL.

This sequence joins TRBV7-2 and TRBJ2-3, with D hard to call. Germline V gives CDR1 SGHTA, CDR2 FQGNSA. The CDR3 is 15 amino acids. The V end was cut by 1 base, the J end by 3 bases, with 11 bases between. CDR3 DNA sequence: TGTGCCAGCAGCTTAGTTGCTACGCGTACAGATACGCAGTATTTT. Its protein product is CASSLVATRTDTQYF.

The chain's CDR3 is CAISSGAGSNQPQHF. Written as DNA, the CDR3 is TGTGCCATCAGTTCAGGGGCTGGTAGCAATCAGCCCCAGCATTTT. The genes are TRBV10-3 and TRBJ1-5, with D possibly being TRBD1 (6 bases). Trimming shortened V by 5 bases and J by 0 bases, and 11 bases separated the two germline ends. In germline, CDR1 is ENHRY, CDR2 SYGVKD. This CDR3 comprises 15 residues.

CDR3 sequence (DNA): TGTGCCAGCAGCTTATATTTGATGGGACAGGCTGCAGATACGCAGTATTTT. Translating it yields CASSLYLMGQAADTQYF. This rearrangement joins TRBV7-3 to TRBJ2-3; 8 bases are a match to TRBD1. V was pared by 2 bases and J by 4 bases, with 11 bases of the junction left unmatched. CDR1 and CDR2 (germline): SGHTA, FQGTGA. The CDR3 extends over 17 amino acids. The whole variable domain, remainder taken from reference TRBV7-3 and TRBJ2-3, is GAGVSQTPSNKVTEKGKYVELRCDPISGHTALYWYRQSLGQGPEFLIYFQGTGAADDSGLPNDRFFAVRPEGSVSTLKIQRTERGDSAVYLCASSLYLMGQAADTQYFGPGTRLTVL.

This chain joins TRBV7-6 and TRBJ2-1, with 10 bases aligning to TRBD1. Germline V lookup: CDR1 SGHVS, CDR2 FNYEAQ. This CDR3 is built from 16 residues. The V gene end was trimmed by 1 base and the J gene end by 2 bases; junction bases not matched to a gene: 2. The CDR3 reads CASSLVGQGAYNEQFF. The CDR3 DNA reads as TGTGCCAGCAGCTTAGTTGGACAGGGGGCCTACAATGAGCAGTTCTTC.

This sequence joins TRBV9 and TRBJ1-1; 7 bases map to TRBD1. Per the germline V gene, CDR1 is SGDLS and CDR2 is YYNGEE. Trimming took 4 bases from V and 5 from J; bases not matched to a gene: 5. The length of the CDR3 is 13 residues. CDR3 sequence (DNA): TGTGCCAGCAGCTCAGGGGGTAAAACTGAAGCTTTCTTT. This codes for CASSSGGKTEAFF. The entire variable domain, with the rest obtained from reference TRBV9 and TRBJ1-1, is as follows: DSGVTQTPKHLITATGQRVTLRCSPRSGDLSVYWYQQSLDQGLQFLIQYYNGEERAKGNILERFSAQQFPDLHSELNLSSLELGDSALYFCASSSGGKTEAFFGQGTRLTVV.

V is TRBV19 and J is TRBJ1-5; 8 bases match TRBD1. V gave up 9 bases and J gave up 3 bases; unmatched junction bases: 10. CDR1 and CDR2 (germline): LNHDA, SQIVND (reference sequence). This CDR3 region has 15 residues. CDR3 amino acids: CASQETGAPNQPQHF. The CDR3 region has the DNA TGTGCCAGCCAGGAGACAGGGGCCCCCAATCAGCCCCAGCATTTT.

This clone was recorded a few times. V is TRBV4-3 and J is TRBJ1-4; 7 bases fit TRBD1. Losses at the gene ends were 0 bases for V and 8 bases for J; bases not matched to a gene: 9. The germline gives CDR1 LGHNA, CDR2 YSLEER. This CDR3 comprises 16 residues. The CDR3 nucleotides are TGCGCCAGCAGCCAAGACTACAGGGGAAATTCGGAAAAACTGTTTTTT. This translates into CASSQDYRGNSEKLFF.

V and J are TRBV6-4 and TRBJ2-7, with 8 positions matching TRBD1. The CDR3 spans 14 residues. Looked up from germline, CDR1 is MRHNA and CDR2 is SNTAGT. V lost 4 bases to trimming and J lost 5 bases; unmatched junction nucleotides: 7. The CDR3 is CASSASGQGHEQYF. CDR3 sequence (DNA): TGTGCCAGCAGTGCTTCCGGACAGGGTCACGAGCAGTACTTC.

The chain recombines TRBV7-2 with TRBJ1-5, with D tentatively TRBD1 (5 bases). Looked up from germline, CDR1 is SGHTA and CDR2 is FQGNSA. This CDR3 spans 15 amino acids. The V gene lost 0 bases and the J gene lost 5 bases, with 11 bases spanning the gap. The CDR3 nucleotides read TGTGCCAGCAGCTTAGCCCCCGGGGGTCATCAGCCCCAGCATTTT. This encodes CASSLAPGGHQPQHF. Combining the CDR3 with reference TRBV7-2 and TRBJ1-5 gives the whole variable domain GAGVSQSPSNKVTEKGKDVELRCDPISGHTALYWYRQSLGQGLEFLIYFQGNSAPDKSGLPSDRFSAERTGGSVSTLTIQRTQQEDSAVYLCASSLAPGGHQPQHFGDGTRLSIL.

J is TRBJ2-7 and V is TRBV6-1; 9 nucleotides match TRBD2. There are 13 residues in the CDR3. Germline V gene data show CDR1 as MNHNS and CDR2 as SASEGT. V shed 6 bases, J shed 2 bases, and the junction held 2 bases outside the gene matches. This chain's CDR3 is CASRIAGAYEQYF. CDR3 nucleotides: TGTGCCAGCAGGATAGCGGGAGCCTACGAGCAGTACTTC.

The rearrangement uses TRBV30 and TRBJ2-7; D ambiguous. The germline V gene encodes CDR1 GTSNPN and CDR2 SVGIG (reference sequence). The V end was cut by 4 bases, the J end by 4 bases, with 11 bases between. The CDR3 contains 12 residues. CDR3 nucleotides: TGTGCCTGGACGCAAGCAGGATACGAGCAGTACTTC. This translates into CAWTQAGYEQYF.

The chain couples TRBV5-1 to TRBJ2-7, with 7 bases fitting TRBD2. V trimming: 1 base; J trimming: 6 bases; junction bases outside the gene matches: 13. The CDR3 covers 16 residues. The germline V gene encodes CDR1 SGHRS and CDR2 YFSETQ. The CDR3 reads CASSLTPSGPTGEQYF. CDR3 nucleotide sequence: TGCGCCAGCAGCTTGACCCCTAGCGGCCCAACTGGCGAGCAGTACTTC. Filled out from reference TRBV5-1 and TRBJ2-7, the complete variable domain reads KAGVTQTPRYLIKTRGQQVTLSCSPISGHRSVSWYQQTPGQGLQFLFEYFSETQRNKGNFPGRFSGRQFSNSRSEMNVSTLELGDSALYLCASSLTPSGPTGEQYFGPGTRLTVT.

In its sample, this clone was seen a few times. The CDR3 here is CASTPQGETRTEAFF. The CDR3 nucleotides read TGTGCCAGTACCCCGCAGGGGGAGACGCGCACTGAAGCTTTCTTT. V gene TRBV19 combines with J gene TRBJ1-1; 7 nucleotides line up with TRBD1. The ends lost 7 bases at V and 4 bases at J; junction bases unmatched: 12. CDR3 size: 15 residues. From germline, CDR1 is LNHDA and CDR2 SQIVND (reference sequence). Using reference TRBV19 and TRBJ1-1 for the parts outside the CDR3, the full variable domain is DGGITQSPKYLFRKEGQNVTLSCEQNLNHDAMYWYRQDPGQGLRLIYYSQIVNDFQKGDIAEGYSVSREKKESFPLTVTSAQKNPTAFYLCASTPQGETRTEAFFGQGTRLTVV.